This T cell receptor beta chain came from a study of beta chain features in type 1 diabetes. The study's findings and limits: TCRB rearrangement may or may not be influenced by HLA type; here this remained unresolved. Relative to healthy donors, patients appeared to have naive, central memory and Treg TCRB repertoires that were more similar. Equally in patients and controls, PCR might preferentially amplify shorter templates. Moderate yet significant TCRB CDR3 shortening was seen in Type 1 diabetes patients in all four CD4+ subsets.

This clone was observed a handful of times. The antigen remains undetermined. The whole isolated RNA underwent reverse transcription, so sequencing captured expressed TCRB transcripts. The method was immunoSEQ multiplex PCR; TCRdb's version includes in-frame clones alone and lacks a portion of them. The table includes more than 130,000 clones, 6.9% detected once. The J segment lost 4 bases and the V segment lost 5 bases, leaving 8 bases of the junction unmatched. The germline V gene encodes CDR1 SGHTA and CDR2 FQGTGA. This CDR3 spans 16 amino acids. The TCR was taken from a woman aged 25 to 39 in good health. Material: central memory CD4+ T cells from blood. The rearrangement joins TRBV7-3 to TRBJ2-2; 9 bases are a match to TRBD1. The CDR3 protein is CASSLGGQGATGELFF. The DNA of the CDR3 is TGTGCCAGCAGCCTAGGGGGACAGGGTGCCACCGGGGAGCTGTTTTTT. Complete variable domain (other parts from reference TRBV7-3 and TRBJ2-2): GAGVSQTPSNKVTEKGKYVELRCDPISGHTALYWYRQSLGQGPEFLIYFQGTGAADDSGLPNDRFFAVRPEGSVSTLKIQRTERGDSAVYLCASSLGGQGATGELFFGEGSRLTVL.